The following is a T cell receptor beta chain sequence with its context. Its antigen is not identified. These data come from a study of identical twins. Overall study results and limits: Weaker excess sharing between twins was seen in beta out-of-frame sequences. Its conclusions, products of cross-sectional statistical analysis, did not come from following the same donors. Compared with unrelated sharing, twin-shared out-of-frame alpha sequences had more low-probability sequences.

CDR3 length: 13 residues. Trimming removed 5 bases at V and 9 bases at J, with 13 bases between. Germline assignment: CDR1 KGHDR and CDR2 SFDVKD. Each cDNA held unique molecular identifiers, and template switching gave it a universal primer site. TCRdb ran MiXCR on the 5' RACE reads and lists one entry per CDR3 protein. The table lists 1.5 million to 2 million distinct CDR3 sequences, about 32% of them singletons. The sequence was obtained from a newborn girl in good health. The sequenced material came from cord blood. This sequence joins TRBV24-1 and TRBJ2-1, with TRBD2 as a possible D gene (5 bases). Here the CDR3 reads CATSGEGKGEQFF. DNA for the CDR3: TGTGCCACCAGTGGCGAGGGCAAGGGTGAGCAGTTCTTC.